The 21 T cell receptor beta chains presented below share a single source sample, sequenced in a study of CD8+ T cells in alopecia areata. RNA extraction and reverse transcription yielded cDNA as sequencing template. Repertoires were generated with immunoSEQ multiplex PCR, while TCRdb's copy carries only in-frame clones and drops some. This sample has 120,000 or so clones, with approximately 47% found just once. Sequenced input: NKG2D-low CD8+ T cells sorted from blood. These receptors all stem from a human donor with alopecia areata.

Here the CDR3 reads CSVRRADSDGNTIYF. The CDR3 DNA is TGCAGCGTCAGGAGGGCGGACAGTGACGGAAACACCATATATTTT. The chain carries TRBV29-1 and TRBJ1-3; a possible D gene is TRBD1 (6 bases). Trimming removed 6 bases from V and 4 bases from J, with 19 bases in between. CDR3 length: 15 amino acids. Germline V gives CDR1 SQVTM, CDR2 ANQGSEA.

This clone was counted between two and nine times. This chain uses TRBV29-1 with TRBJ2-3; no definite D call. There are 13 residues in the CDR3. Trimming pared 7 bases from V and 4 bases from J, leaving 15 bases between. In germline, CDR1 is SQVTM, CDR2 ANQGSEA. CDR3 DNA sequence: TGCAGCGCCCCATCTATCCGGTCAGATACGCAGTATTTT. Encoded protein: CSAPSIRSDTQYF.

This clone was detected a few times. V and J are TRBV29-1 and TRBJ1-1; D not resolved. V lost 4 bases to trimming and J lost 0 bases, with 15 bases between them. Per the germline V gene, CDR1 is SQVTM and CDR2 is ANQGSEA. CDR3 size: 15 residues. The CDR3 nucleotides read TGCAGCGTTGTAGGCGGGAATGTGATGAACACTGAAGCTTTCTTT. It translates to CSVVGGNVMNTEAFF. Supplemented by reference TRBV29-1 and TRBJ1-1, the full variable domain reads SAVISQKPSRDICQRGTSLTIQCQVDSQVTMMFWYRQQPGQSLTLIATANQGSEATYESGFVIDKFPISRPNLTFSTLTVSNMSPEDSSIYLCSVVGGNVMNTEAFFGQGTRLTVV.

This clone was counted only a few times. The chain recombines TRBV7-9 with TRBJ2-1; 9 bases map to TRBD1. The CDR3 has 15 residues. Germline V gene data show CDR1 as SEHNR and CDR2 as FQNEAQ (reference sequence). The V and J ends lost 5 bases and 6 bases, in that order; junction bases with no gene match: 8. The CDR3 region is CASSHPGQGLNEQFF. CDR3 coding DNA: TGTGCCAGCAGCCATCCGGGACAGGGCCTCAATGAGCAGTTCTTC. Based on the CDR3 plus reference TRBV7-9 and TRBJ2-1, the full variable domain is DTGVSQNPRHKITKRGQNVTFRCDPISEHNRLYWYRQTLGQGPEFLTYFQNEAQLEKSRLLSDRFSAERPKGSFSTLEIQRTEQGDSAMYLCASSHPGQGLNEQFFGPGTRLTVL.

The sample holds one count of this clone. The chain joins TRBV27 to TRBJ2-7, with 9 bases aligning to TRBD2. The CDR3 length is 14 residues. Germline V CDR1 and CDR2: MNHEY, SMNVEV (reference sequence). Trimming took 6 bases from V and 5 from J; bases not matched to a gene: 8. The CDR3 loop reads CASSVTLAGNEQYF. CDR3 DNA sequence: TGTGCCAGCAGCGTGACTCTAGCGGGGAACGAGCAGTACTTC.

This chain connects TRBV7-8 to TRBJ2-6; D remains unclear. Trimming pared 4 bases from V and 4 bases from J, leaving 8 bases between. Per germline, CDR1 SGHVS and CDR2 FQNEAQ. This CDR3 has 14 amino acids. The CDR3 nucleotides read TGTGCCAGCAGCTCTAGTCCGGGGGCCAACGTCCTGACTTTC. As protein: CASSSSPGANVLTF.

V gene TRBV29-1 combines with J gene TRBJ1-2; the match to TRBD1 covers 7 bases. Unmatched junction bases numbered 15, after V lost 7 bases and J lost 4 bases. The CDR3 runs 15 residues. The germline CDR1 and CDR2 sequences are SQVTM and ANQGSEA. CDR3 in amino acids: CSAVSGGEGAYGYTF. The CDR3 nucleotides read TGCAGCGCCGTCTCGGGGGGCGAGGGGGCCTATGGCTACACCTTC.

There are a few counts of this clone. This chain links TRBV29-1 with TRBJ2-7; tentative D call: TRBD1 (6 bases). From germline, CDR1 is SQVTM and CDR2 ANQGSEA. V was cut by 3 bases and J by 4 bases, with 10 bases left in between. The CDR3 contains 12 residues. In DNA form, the CDR3 reads TGCAGCGTTGAGATACAGGGTTACGAGCAGTACTTC. It encodes CSVEIQGYEQYF.

The sample holds a few counts of this clone. This chain connects TRBV6-5 to TRBJ2-7; 10 bases map to TRBD2. The CDR3 covers 15 residues. Germline V gene sequence: CDR1 MNHEY, CDR2 SVGAGI. With V trimmed by 0 bases and J by 7 bases, 6 bases remained unmatched. The CDR3 spells CASSYSSSGGDEQYF. CDR3 bases: TGTGCCAGCAGTTACTCATCTAGCGGGGGAGATGAGCAGTACTTC.

This clone was counted a few times. The J gene is TRBJ2-2, the V gene TRBV11-2, with D perhaps TRBD2 (5 bases). Germline V gives CDR1 SGHAT, CDR2 FQNNGV. The V and J ends lost 2 bases and 1 base respectively, with 20 bases between them. The CDR3 contains 19 residues. CDR3 residues: CASSLFASGWRQNTGELFF. The CDR3 region has the DNA TGTGCCAGCAGCTTATTCGCTTCGGGGTGGAGGCAGAACACCGGGGAGCTGTTTTTT.

A few counts support this clone. J is TRBJ2-5 and V is TRBV14; the D call may be TRBD1 or TRBD2 (6 bases each). The CDR3 runs to 15 residues. Between the trimmed V and J ends, which lost 4 bases and 4 bases, there was a span of 16 bases. CDR1 SGHDN and CDR2 FVKESK come from the germline V gene. The CDR3 loop is CASSPYPQGGETQYF. Written as DNA, the CDR3 is TGTGCCAGCAGCCCCTACCCACAGGGAGGAGAGACCCAGTACTTC.

This clone showed up just a few times. This chain uses TRBV28 with TRBJ2-2; no firm D call. Germline CDR1 and CDR2: MDHEN and SYDVKM. The V and J ends lost 5 bases and 6 bases respectively, with 4 bases between them. This CDR3 region has 11 residues. The CDR3 sequence is CASSPAGELFF. The CDR3 DNA reads TGTGCCAGCAGTCCGGCCGGGGAGCTGTTTTTT.

The V gene is TRBV4-2, the J gene TRBJ2-3; no firm D call. The CDR3 is 13 amino acids. Trimming left V 0 bases short and J 5 bases short, with 6 bases between. Germline CDR1 reads LGHNA; CDR2 reads YNFKEQ. The CDR3 coding sequence is TGTGCCAGCAGCCAAGATGGGGTAGATACGCAGTATTTT. This gives the protein CASSQDGVDTQYF.

This clone has only a few counts. The gene calls are TRBV28 and TRBJ1-5; a weak D match, TRBD1 (5 bases). The CDR3 totals 13 residues. Germline loops: CDR1 MDHEN, CDR2 SYDVKM. The germline V and J ends were trimmed by 5 bases and 11 bases, with 16 bases remaining between them. CDR3 in amino acids: CASSPPTSGAQHF. Here the CDR3 DNA reads TGTGCCAGCAGTCCCCCCACCTCGGGGGCCCAGCATTTT.

This clone was observed a few times. The chain recombines TRBV25-1 with TRBJ2-1; D is unresolved. The V end lost 2 bases, the J end lost 6 bases, and 2 bases lay between the germline ends. The CDR3 covers 11 residues. Per the germline V gene, CDR1 is MGHDK and CDR2 is SYGVNS. CDR3 in DNA: TGTGCCAGCAGTGAAGCCAATGAGCAGTTCTTC. Encoded protein: CASSEANEQFF.

Remarks on this clone: The same CDR3 can be traced to other DNA sequences in this sample. V usage is TRBV30 and J usage is TRBJ1-1; a weak D match, TRBD1 (5 bases). The germline V gene encodes CDR1 GTSNPN and CDR2 SVGIG (reference sequence). The CDR3 consists of 14 residues. V lost 0 bases and J 0 bases, leaving 8 bases between the germline ends. CDR3 region: CAWSVTGMNTEAFF. Written as DNA, the CDR3 is TGTGCCTGGAGTGTTACAGGAATGAACACTGAAGCTTTCTTT.

The V call is TRBV29-1, the J call TRBJ2-3; TRBD2 is a possible D gene (6 bases). Trimming cost V 0 bases and J 6 bases, with 16 bases left between them. CDR1 SQVTM and CDR2 ANQGSEA come from the germline V gene. CDR3 length: 15 amino acids. The CDR3 bases are TGCAGCGTTGAAGAAGCCCGGGCGGGGACGGATACGCAGTATTTT. This codes for CSVEEARAGTDTQYF.

The chain recombines TRBV4-1 with TRBJ2-7; D is uncertain. The CDR3 runs to 15 residues. Looked up from germline, CDR1 is MGHRA and CDR2 is YSYEKL. V shed 1 base and J shed 3 bases, with 13 bases lying between them. This CDR3 reads CASSQVTSPSYEQYF. DNA of the CDR3: TGCGCCAGCAGCCAAGTAACTTCCCCCAGCTACGAGCAGTACTTC.

The chain has TRBV29-1 and TRBJ2-2; 7 nucleotides agree with TRBD1. The junction had 6 bases not matched to a gene; V was cut back by 1 base and J by 1 base. Looked up from germline, CDR1 is SQVTM and CDR2 is ANQGSEA. This CDR3 region has 16 residues. CDR3: CSVEVSGTENTGELFF. The CDR3 DNA reads as TGCAGCGTTGAAGTGTCCGGGACAGAGAACACCGGGGAGCTGTTTTTT.

This clone has only a few counts. The rearrangement uses TRBV14 and TRBJ2-5, with no clear D. CDR3 length: 13 amino acids. Trimming left V 6 bases short and J 3 bases short, with 11 bases between. Germline assignment: CDR1 SGHDN and CDR2 FVKESK. CDR3 in amino acids: CASSITREETQYF. CDR3 in DNA: TGTGCCAGCAGTATAACCCGGGAAGAGACCCAGTACTTC.

The chain recombines TRBV9 with TRBJ2-3, with 12 bases that match TRBD2. This CDR3 region has 16 residues. The V gene's germline CDR1 is SGDLS and CDR2 YYNGEE. J gave up 3 bases and V 4 bases, and 6 bases lay outside the gene matches. CDR3 loop: CASSPPTSGSTDTQYF. The CDR3 DNA is TGTGCCAGCAGCCCTCCGACTAGCGGGAGTACAGATACGCAGTATTTT.